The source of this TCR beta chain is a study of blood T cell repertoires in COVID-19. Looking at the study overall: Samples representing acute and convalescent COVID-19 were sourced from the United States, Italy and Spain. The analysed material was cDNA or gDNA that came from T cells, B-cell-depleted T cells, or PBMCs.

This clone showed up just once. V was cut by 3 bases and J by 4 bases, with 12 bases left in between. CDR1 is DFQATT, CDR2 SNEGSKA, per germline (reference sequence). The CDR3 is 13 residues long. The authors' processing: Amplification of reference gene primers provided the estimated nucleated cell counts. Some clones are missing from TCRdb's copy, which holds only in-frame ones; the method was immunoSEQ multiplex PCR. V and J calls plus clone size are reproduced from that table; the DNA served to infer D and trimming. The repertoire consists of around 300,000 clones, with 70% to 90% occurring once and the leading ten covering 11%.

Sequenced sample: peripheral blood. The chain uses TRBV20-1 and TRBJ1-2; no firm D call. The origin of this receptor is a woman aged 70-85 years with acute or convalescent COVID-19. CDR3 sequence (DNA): TGCAGTGCTAGTGAGCCCCGGGGCTATGGCTACACCTTC. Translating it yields CSASEPRGYGYTF.